Listed here are 10 T cell receptor beta chains from one sample, sequenced in a study of OX40 agonist ivuxolimab in advanced cancers. TCRdb's copy holds only in-frame clones and misses some; the assay was immunoSEQ multiplex PCR. The sample includes fewer than 20,000 clones, around 70% of them seen just once. The sample in question was CD4+ or CD8+ T cells sorted from blood, obtained in a trial of the OX40 agonist ivuxolimab. These receptors all stem from an adult with an advanced solid tumor such as melanoma, head and neck, liver or kidney cancer.

The chain joins TRBV6-5 to TRBJ2-1; possible D gene TRBD1, 5 bases. This CDR3 spans 14 amino acids. Trimming pared 6 bases from V and 9 bases from J, leaving 18 bases between. The germline V gene encodes CDR1 MNHEY and CDR2 SVGAGI. The CDR3 DNA is TGTGCCAGCAGCTTTTTTACAGGCGTCGGTGAGCAGTTCTTC. It yields the protein CASSFFTGVGEQFF.

This clone was counted only a few times. J is TRBJ1-1 and V is TRBV5-4; D gene unclear. The V gene lost 0 bases and the J gene lost 7 bases, with 7 bases spanning the gap. The CDR3 is made up of 12 amino acids. CDR1 and CDR2 (germline): SGHNT, YYREEE (reference sequence). In DNA form, the CDR3 reads TGTGCCAGCAGCTTGGATGACGGTGAAGCTTTCTTT. This gives the protein CASSLDDGEAFF. The full variable domain, completed using reference TRBV5-4 and TRBJ1-1, is ETGVTQSPTHLIKTRGQQVTLRCSSQSGHNTVSWYQQALGQGPQFIFQYYREEENGRGNFPPRFSGLQFPNYSSELNVNALELDDSALYLCASSLDDGEAFFGQGTRLTVV.

The chain is built from TRBV28 and TRBJ2-2, with unresolved D. Trimming removed 3 bases from V and 6 bases from J, with 11 bases in between. Germline CDR1 MDHEN, CDR2 SYDVKM. The length of the CDR3 is 14 residues. CDR3 bases: TGTGCCAGCAGTTTTATTGAGGAAGCCGGGGAGCTGTTTTTT. It codes for CASSFIEEAGELFF.

This chain links TRBV18 with TRBJ2-3; D is unresolved. V was trimmed by 6 bases and J by 3 bases, leaving 7 bases between them. This CDR3 is built from 12 residues. From germline, CDR1 is KGHSH and CDR2 LQKENI. The CDR3 is CASSDGTDTQYF. For the CDR3, the DNA is TGTGCCAGCTCGGACGGGACAGATACGCAGTATTTT.

The chain carries TRBV5-6 and TRBJ2-3; D not resolved. Deletions cut 0 bases from V and 0 bases from J, with 8 bases between. Germline V CDR1 and CDR2: SGHDT, YYEEEE. This CDR3 is 15 amino acids long. The CDR3 sequence is CASSLVSRSTDTQYF. In DNA form, the CDR3 reads TGTGCCAGCAGCTTGGTCAGTCGAAGCACAGATACGCAGTATTTT.

The rearrangement joins TRBV25-1 to TRBJ1-6, with D possibly TRBD1 on 6 matching bases. This CDR3 region has 14 residues. CDR1 MGHDK and CDR2 SYGVNS come from the germline V gene. V dropped 5 bases and J dropped 9 bases, with 14 bases sitting between them. CDR3 nucleotide sequence: TGTGCCAGCAGTTTCAGGGGCCTCCTTTCACCCCTCCACTTT. Translating it yields CASSFRGLLSPLHF.

The chain couples TRBV5-4 to TRBJ1-1; D is possibly TRBD1 (5 bases). This CDR3 spans 15 amino acids. V was trimmed by 1 base and J by 0 bases, leaving 10 bases between them. CDR1 and CDR2 from the germline V gene are SGHNT and YYREEE (reference sequence). The CDR3 DNA reads as TGTGCCAGCAGCTTGTATCAGGGAATGAACACTGAAGCTTTCTTT. Amino acids: CASSLYQGMNTEAFF.

The rearrangement joins TRBV2 to TRBJ2-7; D not resolved. V gave up 1 base and J gave up 5 bases, with 3 bases separating them. This CDR3 region has 11 residues. CDR1 is SNHLY, CDR2 FYNNEI, per germline. The CDR3 sequence: CASSEENEQYF. In DNA form, the CDR3 reads TGTGCCAGCAGTGAAGAAAACGAGCAGTACTTC.

The chain carries TRBV7-2 and TRBJ2-1, with D hard to call. Germline V gives CDR1 SGHTA, CDR2 FQGNSA. V lost 3 bases to trimming and J lost 3 bases, with 6 bases between them. CDR3 length: 13 residues. For the CDR3, the DNA is TGTGCCAGCAGCTTGGACGGCTACAATGAGCAGTTCTTC. It yields the protein CASSLDGYNEQFF. The full variable domain, its missing parts supplied by reference TRBV7-2 and TRBJ2-1, is GAGVSQSPSNKVTEKGKDVELRCDPISGHTALYWYRQSLGQGLEFLIYFQGNSAPDKSGLPSDRFSAERTGGSVSTLTIQRTQQEDSAVYLCASSLDGYNEQFFGPGTRLTVL.

The chain carries TRBV7-9 and TRBJ2-1, with 11 bases fitting TRBD2. V was clipped by 5 bases and J by 9 bases; unmatched bases: 12. Looked up from germline, CDR1 is SEHNR and CDR2 is FQNEAQ (reference sequence). CDR3 size: 16 residues. CDR3: CASSRLTSGNVLEQFF. CDR3 DNA sequence: TGTGCCAGCAGCCGGCTGACTAGCGGGAATGTTCTTGAGCAGTTCTTC.